One and the same sample provided the 26 T cell receptor beta chains below, sequenced in a study of blood T cell repertoires in COVID-19. The repertoire was sequenced with immunoSEQ multiplex PCR; TCRdb's copy has only in-frame clones and lacks some. Found here are some 230,000 clones, roughly 83% of them singletons; the top ten hold about 7.4%. The sequencing sample was made of peripheral blood. These receptors were taken from a woman aged 50 to 60 with acute or convalescent COVID-19.

This clone was seen just once. V gene TRBV7-2 combines with J gene TRBJ2-5; 8 bases fit TRBD1. This CDR3 has 15 amino acids. Germline loops: CDR1 SGHTA, CDR2 FQGNSA. Trimming cost V 1 base and J 4 bases; bases outside gene matches: 5. The DNA for the CDR3 is TGTGCCAGCAGCTTAGTAAGGACAGGGCCAGAGACCCAGTACTTC. As protein: CASSLVRTGPETQYF.

The chain couples TRBV7-2 to TRBJ2-5; 8 bases are shared with TRBD2. Germline CDR1 reads SGHTA; CDR2 reads FQGNSA. V gave up 5 bases and J gave up 5 bases; unmatched junction bases: 16. This CDR3 has 17 amino acids. The CDR3 loop is CASSLRGGRGGMETQYF. CDR3 nucleotides: TGTGCCAGCAGCCTTCGGGGAGGACGGGGGGGCATGGAGACCCAGTACTTC.

The rearrangement uses TRBV2 and TRBJ2-1; 10 nucleotides line up with TRBD2. Germline V lookup: CDR1 SNHLY, CDR2 FYNNEI. J lost 4 bases, V lost 6 bases, and 6 bases had no gene match. There are 15 residues in the CDR3. The DNA for the CDR3 is TGTGCCAGCAGCGAACTAGCGGGGTCGTACAATGAGCAGTTCTTC. It encodes CASSELAGSYNEQFF.

The V call is TRBV5-1, the J call TRBJ2-7; 8 bases are shared with TRBD2. CDR3 length: 13 residues. The V gene end was trimmed by 4 bases and the J gene end by 6 bases; junction bases not matched to a gene: 6. Germline loops: CDR1 SGHRS, CDR2 YFSETQ. CDR3 nucleotide sequence: TGCGCCAGCAGCCCGGGGGGGCAGGGCGAGCAGTACTTC. Its protein product is CASSPGGQGEQYF.

This chain joins TRBV19 and TRBJ1-2; D uncertain. Trimming cost V 3 bases and J 4 bases, with 15 bases left between them. Germline values: CDR1 LNHDA, CDR2 SQIVND (reference sequence). There are 15 residues in the CDR3. CDR3 protein: CASSMNGPLLYGYTF. CDR3 sequence (DNA): TGTGCCAGTAGTATGAACGGTCCGCTCCTCTATGGCTACACCTTC.

This chain connects TRBV6-6 to TRBJ2-7; TRBD2 matches at 10 bases. V was clipped by 5 bases and J by 2 bases; unmatched bases: 6. The germline V gene has CDR1 MNHNY and CDR2 SVGAGI (reference sequence). This CDR3 has 15 residues. CDR3 nucleotide sequence: TGTGCCAGCAGTCGCCGGACTAGCGGAGCCTACGAGCAGTACTTC. It specifies CASSRRTSGAYEQYF.

J is TRBJ2-3 and V is TRBV28; 9 nucleotides agree with TRBD1. This CDR3 spans 13 amino acids. Germline V gene data show CDR1 as MDHEN and CDR2 as SYDVKM. The CDR3 region has the DNA TGTGCACTCGGGACAGGGAGCACAGATACGCAGTATTTT. The encoded protein is CALGTGSTDTQYF.

The chain has TRBV30 and TRBJ2-1; 7 bases match TRBD1. Germline lookup yields CDR1 GTSNPN and CDR2 SVGIG (reference sequence). V lost 8 bases to trimming and J lost 2 bases; unmatched junction nucleotides: 6. The CDR3 totals 13 residues. This CDR3 reads CARQGGAYNEQFF. The CDR3 region has the DNA TGTGCCCGACAGGGTGGAGCCTACAATGAGCAGTTCTTC.

The gene calls are TRBV12-3 or TRBV12-4 and TRBJ2-5, with a possible D match to TRBD2 (6 bases). V dropped 3 bases and J dropped 10 bases, with 9 bases sitting between them. The CDR3 has 11 amino acids. The CDR3 nucleotides read TGTGCCAGCAGTTTCTGGGGGGACCAGTACTTC. Its protein product is CASSFWGDQYF.

The chain has TRBV6-5 and TRBJ1-6, with TRBD1 matching over 7 bases. This CDR3 is built from 15 residues. The germline gives CDR1 MNHEY, CDR2 SVGAGI. The ends lost 0 bases at V and 9 bases at J; junction bases unmatched: 5. CDR3 in amino acids: CASSYSGRGVSPLHF. As DNA, the CDR3 is TGTGCCAGCAGTTACTCAGGCAGGGGGGTTTCACCCCTCCACTTT.

The rearrangement links TRBV19 to TRBJ1-4; D is unresolved. There are 12 residues in the CDR3. The germline V and J ends were trimmed by 0 bases and 8 bases, with 4 bases remaining between them. Per germline, CDR1 LNHDA and CDR2 SQIVND (reference sequence). The CDR3 coding sequence is TGTGCCAGTAGTATAGAACGGGAAAAACTGTTTTTT. This sequence encodes CASSIEREKLFF.

The V gene is TRBV7-9, the J gene TRBJ2-1, with a tentative D call TRBD2 (6 bases). Germline CDR1 and CDR2: SEHNR and FQNEAQ (reference sequence). V was trimmed by 1 base and J by 7 bases, leaving 11 bases between them. This CDR3 spans 14 amino acids. The CDR3 reads CASSLGGDGNEQFF. CDR3 coding DNA: TGTGCCAGCAGCTTAGGCGGGGACGGGAATGAGCAGTTCTTC.

J is TRBJ2-1 and V is TRBV7-8; 7 nucleotides align to TRBD2. V was clipped by 2 bases and J by 5 bases; unmatched bases: 3. Germline-derived CDR1 and CDR2 are SGHVS and FQNEAQ. This CDR3 contains 14 residues. CDR3 loop: CASSLLAEDNEQFF. CDR3 DNA sequence: TGTGCCAGCAGCTTACTAGCGGAGGACAATGAGCAGTTCTTC.

This clone was recorded a few times. V is TRBV3-1 (or the pseudogene TRBV3-2) and J is TRBJ1-1; D is unresolved. Trimming shortened V by 3 bases and J by 7 bases, and 15 bases separated the two germline ends. The CDR3 consists of 14 residues. The germline V gene encodes CDR1 LGHDT and CDR2 YNNKEL (reference sequence). CDR3 protein: CASSQFRGSGEAFF. The CDR3 DNA reads as TGTGCCAGCAGCCAGTTTCGAGGGTCCGGTGAAGCTTTCTTT.

This clone was detected ten times or more. The chain couples TRBV7-6 to TRBJ2-5, with D perhaps TRBD2 (7 bases). The germline gives CDR1 SGHVS, CDR2 FNYEAQ. The CDR3 runs to 15 residues. With 5 bases removed from V and 4 bases from J, the gap between germline ends came to 17 bases. CDR3 sequence (DNA): TGTGCCAGCAGCCTAGACGGGGGGCTGGGAGAGACCCAGTACTTC. This codes for CASSLDGGLGETQYF.

The chain combines TRBV5-4 with TRBJ2-1; maybe TRBD2 (6 bases). The CDR3 is 15 amino acids. V lost 3 bases and J 6 bases, leaving 16 bases between the germline ends. Germline values: CDR1 SGHNT, CDR2 YYREEE (reference sequence). The CDR3 reads CASSSGLIGGNEQFF. Here the CDR3 DNA reads TGTGCCAGCAGCTCAGGACTAATCGGGGGCAATGAGCAGTTCTTC.

The chain carries TRBV5-4 and TRBJ2-5; 11 nucleotides agree with TRBD2. V shed 6 bases and J 2 bases; nucleotides not matched to a gene: 6. The CDR3 has 15 residues. In germline, CDR1 is SGHNT, CDR2 YYREEE (reference sequence). CDR3 protein: CASKPGTSGQETQYF. CDR3 DNA sequence: TGTGCCAGCAAACCAGGGACTAGCGGACAAGAGACCCAGTACTTC.

The chain recombines TRBV10-3 with TRBJ2-3; a weak D match, TRBD1 (6 bases). Trimming took off 6 bases at V and 4 bases at J, with 8 bases between the two ends. CDR1 is ENHRY, CDR2 SYGVKD, per germline. The CDR3 sequence is 12 residues long. In DNA, the CDR3 is TGTGCCATCAGGGACAGATCAGATACGCAGTATTTT. This codes for CAIRDRSDTQYF.

This clone was seen just once. The chain links TRBV30 to TRBJ1-2, with D possibly TRBD1 on 5 matching bases. The germline V gene encodes CDR1 GTSNPN and CDR2 SVGIG (reference sequence). Trimming took 2 bases from V and 7 from J, leaving 20 bases between them. This CDR3 spans 15 amino acids. The CDR3 region has the DNA TGTGCCTGGAGTCCCCCGGGCGCCGGTAGGGGTGGCTACACCTTC. Residues: CAWSPPGAGRGGYTF.

V is TRBV6-5 and J is TRBJ1-1; 8 bases map to TRBD1. The V segment lost 6 bases and the J segment 4 bases; nucleotides outside the gene matches: 4. Germline values: CDR1 MNHEY, CDR2 SVGAGI. This CDR3 has 13 amino acids. CDR3 protein: CASRPGQGTEAFF. The CDR3 nucleotides read TGTGCCAGCAGACCCGGACAGGGCACTGAAGCTTTCTTT.

This clone was seen more than once but under ten times. The CDR3 region has the DNA TGTGCCAGCAGTCCGGGGGGGGAAGAATATGGCTACACCTTC. It translates to CASSPGGEEYGYTF. This sequence joins TRBV28 and TRBJ1-2; maybe TRBD1 (5 bases). This CDR3 is built from 14 residues. Deletions cut 5 bases from V and 5 bases from J, with 15 bases between. Looked up from germline, CDR1 is MDHEN and CDR2 is SYDVKM.

The genes are TRBV28 and TRBJ1-1; D not resolved. The CDR3 has 12 amino acids. V lost 3 bases to trimming and J lost 6 bases, with 8 bases between them. The germline gives CDR1 MDHEN, CDR2 SYDVKM. The CDR3 reads CASSLRSAEAFF. In nucleotides, the CDR3 is TGTGCCAGCAGTTTGAGGTCGGCTGAAGCTTTCTTT.

V gene TRBV5-1 combines with J gene TRBJ2-3, with D maybe TRBD2 (6 bases). The CDR3 is made up of 16 amino acids. The V end lost 0 bases, the J end lost 3 bases, and 14 bases lay between the germline ends. Germline values: CDR1 SGHRS, CDR2 YFSETQ. CDR3 sequence: CASSLARDSGTDTQYF. CDR3 DNA sequence: TGCGCCAGCAGCTTGGCCAGGGACTCGGGGACAGATACGCAGTATTTT.

The chain combines TRBV28 with TRBJ2-5, with TRBD2 as a possible D gene (6 bases). Trimming cost V 5 bases and J 3 bases, with 13 bases left between them. The germline gives CDR1 MDHEN, CDR2 SYDVKM. The CDR3 length is 14 residues. DNA for the CDR3: TGTGCCAGCAGTCCGGGGGACTTTAAAGAGACCCAGTACTTC. Translation gives CASSPGDFKETQYF.

This chain links TRBV10-3 with TRBJ2-5; 9 bases fit TRBD2. The CDR3 runs to 16 residues. V was clipped by 3 bases and J by 1 base; unmatched bases: 6. CDR1 and CDR2 (germline): ENHRY, SYGVKD. CDR3 nucleotide sequence: TGTGCCATCAGTGACGCTAGCGGGGTAGGCCAAGAGACCCAGTACTTC. As protein: CAISDASGVGQETQYF.

CDR3 DNA: TGTGCCTCTGGGACAGATAATTCACCCCTCCACTTT. Its protein product is CASGTDNSPLHF. The V gene is TRBV2, the J gene TRBJ1-6; 7 positions match TRBD1. The ends lost 11 bases at V and 5 bases at J; junction bases unmatched: 3. Germline lookup yields CDR1 SNHLY and CDR2 FYNNEI. The CDR3 contains 12 residues.